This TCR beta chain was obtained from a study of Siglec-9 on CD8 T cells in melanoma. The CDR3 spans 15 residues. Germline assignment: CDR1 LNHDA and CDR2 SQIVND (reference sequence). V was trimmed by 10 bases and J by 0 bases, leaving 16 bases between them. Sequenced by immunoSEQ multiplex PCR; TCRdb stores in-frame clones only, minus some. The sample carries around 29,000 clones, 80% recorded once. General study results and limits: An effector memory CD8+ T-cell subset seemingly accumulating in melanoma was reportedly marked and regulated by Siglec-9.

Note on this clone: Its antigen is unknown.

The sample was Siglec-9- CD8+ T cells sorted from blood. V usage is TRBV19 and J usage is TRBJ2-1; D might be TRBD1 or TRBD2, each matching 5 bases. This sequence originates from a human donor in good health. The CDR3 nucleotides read TGTGCCACCTCTTTGGGGGAGCGCTCCTACAATGAGCAGTTCTTC. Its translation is CATSLGERSYNEQFF.